This entry concerns a single TCR beta chain. Trimming left V 0 bases short and J 2 bases short, with 11 bases between. Germline lookup yields CDR1 DFQATT and CDR2 SNEGSKA (reference sequence). This CDR3 is 14 amino acids long. This sample stems from a study of CD8 T cells in Susac syndrome. It was with random hexamers that about 0.45 to 1 ug RNA was reverse transcribed. Each CDR3 protein is one row after TCRdb ran MiXCR on the immunoSEQ multiplex PCR reads. The sample holds 100,000 to 150,000 distinct CDR3 sequences, about 94% seen once. The rearrangement links TRBV20-1 to TRBJ2-7; D remains ambiguous. The specimen sequenced was CD8+ T cells from PBMCs. The clonotype was recovered from a human donor with Susac syndrome. The CDR3 region has the DNA TGCAGTGCTAGAGATCTAGACGGCACCTACGAGCAGTACTTC. Translation: CSARDLDGTYEQYF.